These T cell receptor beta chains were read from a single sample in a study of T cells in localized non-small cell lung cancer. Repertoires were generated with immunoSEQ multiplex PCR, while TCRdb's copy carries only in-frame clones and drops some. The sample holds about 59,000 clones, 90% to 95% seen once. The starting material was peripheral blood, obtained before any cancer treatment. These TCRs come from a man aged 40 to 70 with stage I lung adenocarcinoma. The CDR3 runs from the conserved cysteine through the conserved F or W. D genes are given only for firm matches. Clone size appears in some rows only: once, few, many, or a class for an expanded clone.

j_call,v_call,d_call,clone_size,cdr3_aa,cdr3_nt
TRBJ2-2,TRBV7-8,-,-,CASSPGLPGGELFF,TGTGCCAGCAGCCCCGGACTGCCCGGCGGGGAGCTGTTTTTT
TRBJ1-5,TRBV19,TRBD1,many,CASSTRGQLNQPQHF,TGTGCCAGTAGTACCCGGGGACAGCTCAATCAGCCCCAGCATTTT
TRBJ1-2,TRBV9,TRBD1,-,CASSMLDKGAHTF,TGTGCCAGCAGCATGCTAGACAAGGGGGCGCACACCTTC
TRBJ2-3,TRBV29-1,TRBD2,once,CSVFPTSGRASSTDTQYF,TGCAGCGTTTTTCCGACTAGCGGGAGGGCCAGTAGCACAGATACGCAGTATTTT
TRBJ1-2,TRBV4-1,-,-,CASSQGGRFGYTF,TGCGCCAGCAGCCAGGGGGGGCGGTTTGGCTACACCTTC
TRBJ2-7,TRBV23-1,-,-,CASSQGTSQYEQYF,TGCGCCAGCAGTCAAGGGACCTCACAATACGAGCAGTACTTC
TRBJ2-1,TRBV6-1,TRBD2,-,CASSDQAGGGDEQFF,TGTGCCAGCAGTGATCAAGCGGGAGGGGGCGATGAGCAGTTCTTC
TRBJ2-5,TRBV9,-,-,CASSVDPFSETQYF,TGTGCCAGCAGCGTAGACCCGTTTTCGGAGACCCAGTACTTC
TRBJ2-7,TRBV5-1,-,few,CASRTGARGEQYF,TGCGCCAGCAGGACCGGAGCCCGGGGCGAGCAGTACTTC
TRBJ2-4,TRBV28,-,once,CASSPADIQRGHIQYF,TGTGCCAGCAGCCCAGCTGACATACAAAGGGGTCACATTCAGTACTTC
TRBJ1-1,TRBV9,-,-,CASSAAGGPGTEAFF,TGTGCCAGCAGCGCCGCCGGGGGGCCGGGCACTGAAGCTTTCTTT
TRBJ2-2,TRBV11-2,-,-,CASSLEPGTGELFF,TGTGCCAGCAGCTTAGAACCAGGGACCGGGGAGCTGTTTTTT
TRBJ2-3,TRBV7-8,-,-,CASSPRTGTDTQYF,TGTGCCAGCAGCCCCCGGACAGGCACAGATACGCAGTATTTT
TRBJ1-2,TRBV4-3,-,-,CASSQDVDGYYGYTF,TGCGCCAGCAGCCAAGACGTGGATGGGTACTATGGCTACACCTTC
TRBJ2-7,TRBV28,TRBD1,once,CASSVPGQGSYEQYF,TGTGCCAGCAGTGTACCGGGACAGGGTTCCTACGAGCAGTACTTC
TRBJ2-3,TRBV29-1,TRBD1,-,CSVAARGTTDTQYF,TGCAGCGTAGCCGCCAGGGGGACCACAGATACGCAGTATTTT
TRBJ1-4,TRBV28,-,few,CASSPGGGLGEKLFF,TGTGCCAGCAGTCCCGGTGGAGGGTTAGGTGAAAAACTGTTTTTT
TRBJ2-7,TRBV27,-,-,CASSFPGSEQYF,TGTGCCAGCAGTTTTCCAGGTTCCGAGCAGTACTTC
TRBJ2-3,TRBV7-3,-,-,CASSVTQGDTQYF,TGTGCCAGCAGCGTAACTCAGGGGGATACGCAGTATTTT
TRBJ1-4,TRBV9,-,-,CASSVSPRENEKLFF,TGTGCCAGCAGCGTTTCGCCCCGGGAAAATGAAAAACTGTTTTTT
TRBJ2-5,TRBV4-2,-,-,CASSLPTQLETQYF,TGTGCCAGCAGCCTCCCCACTCAGTTGGAGACCCAGTACTTC
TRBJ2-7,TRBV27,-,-,CASMGGSGNEQYF,TGTGCCAGCATGGGCGGAAGTGGGAACGAGCAGTACTTC
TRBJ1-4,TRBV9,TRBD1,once,CASSVRGQGVTNEKLFF,TGTGCCAGCAGCGTAAGGGGACAGGGGGTCACTAATGAAAAACTGTTTTTT
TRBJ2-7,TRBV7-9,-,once,CASSFRGFHEQYF,TGTGCCAGCAGCTTTCGCGGGTTCCACGAGCAGTACTTC
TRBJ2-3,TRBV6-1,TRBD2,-,CASSESSGRGTQYF,TGTGCCAGCAGTGAATCTAGCGGGAGAGGTACGCAGTATTTT
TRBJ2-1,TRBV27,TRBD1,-,CASSSPYRGSYNEQFF,TGTGCCAGCAGTTCCCCATACAGGGGTTCCTACAATGAGCAGTTCTTC
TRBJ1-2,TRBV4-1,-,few,CASSQEAGKYGYTF,TGCGCCAGCAGCCAAGAGGCCGGAAAATATGGCTACACCTTC
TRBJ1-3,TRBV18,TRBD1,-,CASSPVPGQGDTIYF,TGTGCCAGCTCACCAGTCCCGGGACAGGGAGACACCATATATTTT
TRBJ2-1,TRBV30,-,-,CASGGSSYNEQFF,TGTGCCTCTGGAGGGAGCTCCTACAATGAGCAGTTCTTC
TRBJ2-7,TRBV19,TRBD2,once,CASSAGLAGAYEQYF,TGTGCCAGTAGTGCTGGACTAGCGGGAGCCTACGAGCAGTACTTC
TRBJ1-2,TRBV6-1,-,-,CASSGGRPGSYGYTF,TGTGCCAGCAGTGGAGGACGGCCTGGGAGCTATGGCTACACCTTC
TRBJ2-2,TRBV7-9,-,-,CASSLRLGGTGELFF,TGTGCCAGCAGCTTAAGGCTAGGAGGCACCGGGGAGCTGTTTTTT
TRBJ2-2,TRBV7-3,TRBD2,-,CASSLTGLADVGELFF,TGTGCCAGCAGCTTAACCGGGCTAGCGGATGTCGGGGAGCTGTTTTTT
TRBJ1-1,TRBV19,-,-,CASSTLSTEAFF,TGTGCCAGTAGTACCCTCTCCACTGAAGCTTTCTTT
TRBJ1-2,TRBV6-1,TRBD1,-,CASSVGTGTNYGYTF,TGTGCCAGCAGTGTAGGGACAGGGACTAACTATGGCTACACCTTC
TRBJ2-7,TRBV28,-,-,CASSPRSYEQYF,TGTGCCAGCAGCCCCCGCTCCTACGAGCAGTACTTC
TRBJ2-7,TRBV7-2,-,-,CASSQHGTYEQYF,TGTGCCAGCAGCCAGCATGGGACCTACGAGCAGTACTTC
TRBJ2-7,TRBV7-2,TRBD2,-,CASSLTGTSGYEQYF,TGTGCCAGCAGCCTAACCGGGACTAGCGGGTACGAGCAGTACTTC
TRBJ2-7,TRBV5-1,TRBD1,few,CASSLGQGKEQYF,TGCGCCAGCAGCTTGGGACAGGGAAAGGAGCAGTACTTC
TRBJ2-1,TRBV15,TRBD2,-,CATSRDNGGRVSVNEQFF,TGTGCCACCAGCAGAGATAATGGCGGGAGGGTTTCGGTTAATGAGCAGTTCTTC
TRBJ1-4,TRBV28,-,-,CASSLSGGANEKLFF,TGTGCCAGCAGCCTGTCTGGGGGGGCTAATGAAAAACTGTTTTTT
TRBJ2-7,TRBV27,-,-,CASSLSLGGIRYEQYF,TGTGCCAGCAGTTTATCGTTAGGGGGAATTAGGTACGAGCAGTACTTC
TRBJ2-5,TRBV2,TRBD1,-,CASRTDRGAEETQYF,TGTGCCAGCAGGACGGACAGGGGCGCGGAAGAGACCCAGTACTTC
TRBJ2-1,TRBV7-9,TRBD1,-,CASSAYRDRGGNEQFF,TGTGCCAGCAGCGCCTACCGGGACAGGGGTGGCAATGAGCAGTTCTTC
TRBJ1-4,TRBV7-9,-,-,CASSFGEKLFF,TGTGCCAGCAGCTTCGGTGAAAAACTGTTTTTT
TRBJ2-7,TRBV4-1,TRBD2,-,CASSQGGLALEQYF,TGCGCCAGCAGCCAAGGTGGACTAGCCCTCGAGCAGTACTTC